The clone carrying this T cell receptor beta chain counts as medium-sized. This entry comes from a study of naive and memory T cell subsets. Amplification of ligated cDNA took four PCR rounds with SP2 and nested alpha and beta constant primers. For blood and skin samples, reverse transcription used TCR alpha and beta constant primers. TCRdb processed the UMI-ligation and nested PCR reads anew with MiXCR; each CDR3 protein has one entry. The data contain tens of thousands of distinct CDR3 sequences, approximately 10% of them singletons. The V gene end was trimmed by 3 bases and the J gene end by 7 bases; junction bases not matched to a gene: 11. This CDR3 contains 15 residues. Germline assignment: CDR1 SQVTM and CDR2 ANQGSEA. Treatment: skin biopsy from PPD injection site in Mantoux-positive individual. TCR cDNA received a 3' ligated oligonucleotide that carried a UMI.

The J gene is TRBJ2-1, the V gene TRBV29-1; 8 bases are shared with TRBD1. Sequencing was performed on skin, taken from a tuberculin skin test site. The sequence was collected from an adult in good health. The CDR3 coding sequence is TGCAGCGTTGAGTCGGGGCAGGGGGCGAGGAATGAGCAGTTCTTC. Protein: CSVESGQGARNEQFF.